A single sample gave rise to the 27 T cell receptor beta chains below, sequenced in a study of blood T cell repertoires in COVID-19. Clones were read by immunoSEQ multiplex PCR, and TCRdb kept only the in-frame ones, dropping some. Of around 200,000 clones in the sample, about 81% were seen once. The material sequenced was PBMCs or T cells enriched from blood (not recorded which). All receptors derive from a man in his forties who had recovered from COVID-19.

As DNA, the CDR3 is TGCGCCAGCAGCTTGGTCGGCGGGCAAGAGACCCAGTACTTC. Its translation: CASSLVGGQETQYF. This chain uses TRBV5-1 with TRBJ2-5; D possibly corresponds to TRBD2 (5 bases). V lost 0 bases and J 2 bases, leaving 8 bases between the germline ends. The CDR3 consists of 14 residues. Germline V gene data show CDR1 as SGHRS and CDR2 as YFSETQ.

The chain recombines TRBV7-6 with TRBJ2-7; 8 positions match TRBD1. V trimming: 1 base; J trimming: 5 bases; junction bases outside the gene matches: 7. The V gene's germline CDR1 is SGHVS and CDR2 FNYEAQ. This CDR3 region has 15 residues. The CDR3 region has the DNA TGTGCCAGCAGCTTAGGGCCAGGGGGCTGGGACGAGCAGTACTTC. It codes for CASSLGPGGWDEQYF.

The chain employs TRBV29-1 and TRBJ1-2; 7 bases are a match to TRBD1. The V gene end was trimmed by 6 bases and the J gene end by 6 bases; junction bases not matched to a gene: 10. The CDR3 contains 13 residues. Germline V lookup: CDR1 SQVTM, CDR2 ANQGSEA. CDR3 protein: CSVQGTEGNGYTF. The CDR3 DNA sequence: TGCAGCGTACAAGGGACAGAGGGAAATGGCTACACCTTC.

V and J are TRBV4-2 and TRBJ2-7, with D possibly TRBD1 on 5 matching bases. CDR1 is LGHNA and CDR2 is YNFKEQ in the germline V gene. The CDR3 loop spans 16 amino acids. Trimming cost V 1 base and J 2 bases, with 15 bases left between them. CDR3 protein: CASSQGPGQIPYEQYF. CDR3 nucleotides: TGTGCCAGCAGCCAAGGTCCCGGACAAATTCCCTACGAGCAGTACTTC.

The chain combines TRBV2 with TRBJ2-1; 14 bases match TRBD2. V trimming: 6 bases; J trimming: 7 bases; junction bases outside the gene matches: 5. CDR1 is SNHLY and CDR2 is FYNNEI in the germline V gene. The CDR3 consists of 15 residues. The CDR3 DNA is TGTGCCAGCAGGGGGACTAGCGGGGGAAGGAATGAGCAGTTCTTC. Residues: CASRGTSGGRNEQFF.

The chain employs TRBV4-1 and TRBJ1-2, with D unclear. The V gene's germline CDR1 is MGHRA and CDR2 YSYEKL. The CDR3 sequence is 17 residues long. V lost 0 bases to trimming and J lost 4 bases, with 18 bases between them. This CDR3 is CASSQEFLMGRAYGYTF. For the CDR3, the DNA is TGCGCCAGCAGCCAAGAATTTTTAATGGGGAGGGCCTATGGCTACACCTTC.

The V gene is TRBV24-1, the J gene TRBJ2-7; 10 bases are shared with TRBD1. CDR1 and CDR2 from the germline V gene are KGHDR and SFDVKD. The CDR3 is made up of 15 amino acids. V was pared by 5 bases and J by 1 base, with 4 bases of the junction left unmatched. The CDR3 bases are TGTGCCACCAGTGCCCGGGACAGGGGTTCCTACGAGCAGTACTTC. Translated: CATSARDRGSYEQYF.

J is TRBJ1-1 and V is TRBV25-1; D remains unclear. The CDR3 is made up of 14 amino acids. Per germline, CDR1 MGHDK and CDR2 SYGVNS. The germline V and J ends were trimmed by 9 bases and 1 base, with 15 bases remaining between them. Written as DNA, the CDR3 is TGTGCCAGACGGGTATCTAGACCGAACACTGAAGCTTTCTTT. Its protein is CARRVSRPNTEAFF. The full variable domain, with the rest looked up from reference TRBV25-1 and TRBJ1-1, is EADIYQTPRYLVIGTGKKITLECSQTMGHDKMYWYQQDPGMELHLIHYSYGVNSTEKGDLSSESTVSRIRTEHFPLTLESARPSHTSQYLCARRVSRPNTEAFFGQGTRLTVV.

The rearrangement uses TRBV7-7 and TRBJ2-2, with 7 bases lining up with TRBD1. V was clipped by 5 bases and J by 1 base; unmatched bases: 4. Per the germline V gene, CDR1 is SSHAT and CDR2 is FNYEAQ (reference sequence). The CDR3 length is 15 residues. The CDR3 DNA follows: TGTGCCAGCAGCCCTGGGACAGAGAACACCGGGGAGCTGTTTTTT. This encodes CASSPGTENTGELFF. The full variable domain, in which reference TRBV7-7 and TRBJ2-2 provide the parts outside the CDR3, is GAGVSQSPRYKVTKRGQDVTLRCDPISSHATLYWYQQALGQGPEFLTYFNYEAQPDKSGLPSDRFSAERPEGSISTLTIQRTEQRDSAMYRCASSPGTENTGELFFGEGSRLTVL.

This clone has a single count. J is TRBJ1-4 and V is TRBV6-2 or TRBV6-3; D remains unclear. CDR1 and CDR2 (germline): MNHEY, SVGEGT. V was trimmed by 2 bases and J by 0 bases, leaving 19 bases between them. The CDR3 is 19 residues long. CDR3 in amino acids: CASSYVVVAGRATNEKLFF. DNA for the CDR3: TGTGCCAGCAGTTACGTAGTTGTTGCAGGCCGAGCAACTAATGAAAAACTGTTTTTT.

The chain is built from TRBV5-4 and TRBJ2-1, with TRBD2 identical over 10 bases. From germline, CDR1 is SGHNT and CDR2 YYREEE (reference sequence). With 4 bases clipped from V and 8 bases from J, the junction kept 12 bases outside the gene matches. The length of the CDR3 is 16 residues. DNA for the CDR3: TGTGCCAGCAGCCTCCCCGTTAGCGGGAGGAGGCATGAGCAGTTCTTC. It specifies CASSLPVSGRRHEQFF.

The CDR3, as DNA: TGTGCCACCTCGAACAAGGGGTTGAGCACAGATACGCAGTATTTT. It yields the protein CATSNKGLSTDTQYF. V is TRBV24-1 and J is TRBJ2-3; a weak D match, TRBD1 (5 bases). The V end lost 9 bases, the J end lost 0 bases, and 15 bases lay between the germline ends. There are 15 residues in the CDR3. Looked up from germline, CDR1 is KGHDR and CDR2 is SFDVKD.

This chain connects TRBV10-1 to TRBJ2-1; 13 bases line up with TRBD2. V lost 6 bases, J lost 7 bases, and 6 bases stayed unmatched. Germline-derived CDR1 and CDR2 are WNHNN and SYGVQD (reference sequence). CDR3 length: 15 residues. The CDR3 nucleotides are TGCGCCAGCAGCGAACGGACTAGCGGGAGTAATGAGCAGTTCTTC. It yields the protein CASSERTSGSNEQFF.

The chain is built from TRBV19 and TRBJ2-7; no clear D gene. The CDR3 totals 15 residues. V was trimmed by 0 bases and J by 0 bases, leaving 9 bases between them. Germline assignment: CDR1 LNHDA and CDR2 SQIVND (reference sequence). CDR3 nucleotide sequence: TGTGCCAGTAGTATAGATCACCAGGTCTCCTACGAGCAGTACTTC. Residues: CASSIDHQVSYEQYF.

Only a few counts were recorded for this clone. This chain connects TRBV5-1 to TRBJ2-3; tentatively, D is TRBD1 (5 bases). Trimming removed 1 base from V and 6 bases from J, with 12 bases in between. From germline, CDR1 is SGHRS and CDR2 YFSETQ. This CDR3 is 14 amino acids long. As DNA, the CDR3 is TGCGCCAGCAGCTTGATAGGGGCTGGTGATACGCAGTATTTT. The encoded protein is CASSLIGAGDTQYF. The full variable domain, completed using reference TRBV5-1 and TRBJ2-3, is KAGVTQTPRYLIKTRGQQVTLSCSPISGHRSVSWYQQTPGQGLQFLFEYFSETQRNKGNFPGRFSGRQFSNSRSEMNVSTLELGDSALYLCASSLIGAGDTQYFGPGTRLTVL.

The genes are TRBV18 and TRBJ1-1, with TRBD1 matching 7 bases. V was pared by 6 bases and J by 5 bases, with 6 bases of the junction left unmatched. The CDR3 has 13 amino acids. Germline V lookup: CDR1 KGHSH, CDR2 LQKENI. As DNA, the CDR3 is TGTGCCAGCTCGTGGCAGGGGGGTACTGAAGCTTTCTTT. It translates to CASSWQGGTEAFF.

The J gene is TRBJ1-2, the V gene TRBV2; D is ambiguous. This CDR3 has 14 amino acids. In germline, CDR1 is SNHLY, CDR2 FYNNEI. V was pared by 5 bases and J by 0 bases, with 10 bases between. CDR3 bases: TGTGCCAGCAGTCCGAGTCCTTCTAACTATGGCTACACCTTC. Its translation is CASSPSPSNYGYTF.

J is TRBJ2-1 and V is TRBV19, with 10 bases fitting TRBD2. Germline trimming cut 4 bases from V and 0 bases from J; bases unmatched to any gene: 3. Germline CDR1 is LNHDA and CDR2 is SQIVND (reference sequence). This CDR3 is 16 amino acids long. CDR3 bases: TGTGCCAGTAGTAGAGCTAGCGGGAGCTCCTACAATGAGCAGTTCTTC. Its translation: CASSRASGSSYNEQFF.

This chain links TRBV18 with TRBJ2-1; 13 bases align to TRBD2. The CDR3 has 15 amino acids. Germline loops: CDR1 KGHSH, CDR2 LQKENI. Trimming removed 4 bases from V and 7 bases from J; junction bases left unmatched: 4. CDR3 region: CASSRGTSGENEQFF. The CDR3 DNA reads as TGTGCCAGCTCACGAGGGACTAGCGGGGAAAATGAGCAGTTCTTC.

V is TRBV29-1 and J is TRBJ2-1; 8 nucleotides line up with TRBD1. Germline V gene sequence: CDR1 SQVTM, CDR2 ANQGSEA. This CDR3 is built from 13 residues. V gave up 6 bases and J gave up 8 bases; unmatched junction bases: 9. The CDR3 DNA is TGCAGCGTCCCACAGGGGGTGTCGGATGAGCAGTTCTTC. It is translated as CSVPQGVSDEQFF.

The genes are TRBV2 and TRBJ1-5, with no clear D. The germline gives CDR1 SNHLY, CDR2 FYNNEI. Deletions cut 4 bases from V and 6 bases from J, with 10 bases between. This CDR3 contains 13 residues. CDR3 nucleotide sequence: TGTGCCAGCAGTGCGTCTTATATTCAGCCCCAGCATTTT. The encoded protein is CASSASYIQPQHF.

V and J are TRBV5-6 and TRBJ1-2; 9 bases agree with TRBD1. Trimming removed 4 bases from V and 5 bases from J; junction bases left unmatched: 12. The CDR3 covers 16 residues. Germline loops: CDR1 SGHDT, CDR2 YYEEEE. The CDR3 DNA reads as TGTGCCAGCAGCCACCGGCCCGGGACAGGGCTGTATGGCTACACCTTC. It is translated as CASSHRPGTGLYGYTF. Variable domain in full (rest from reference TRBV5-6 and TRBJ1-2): DAGVTQSPTHLIKTRGQQVTLRCSPKSGHDTVSWYQQALGQGPQFIFQYYEEEERQRGNFPDRFSGHQFPNYSSELNVNALLLGDSALYLCASSHRPGTGLYGYTFGSGTRLTVV.

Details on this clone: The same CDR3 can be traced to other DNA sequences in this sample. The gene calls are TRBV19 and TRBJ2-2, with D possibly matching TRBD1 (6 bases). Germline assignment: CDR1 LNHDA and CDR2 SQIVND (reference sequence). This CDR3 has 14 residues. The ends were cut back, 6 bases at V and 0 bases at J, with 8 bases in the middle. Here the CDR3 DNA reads TGTGCCAGTAGGGACAGAGCGAACACCGGGGAGCTGTTTTTT. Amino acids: CASRDRANTGELFF.

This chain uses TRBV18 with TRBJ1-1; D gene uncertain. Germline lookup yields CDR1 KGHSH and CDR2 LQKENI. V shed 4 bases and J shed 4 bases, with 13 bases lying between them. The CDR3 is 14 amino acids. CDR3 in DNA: TGTGCCAGCTCACTTGACCCCGGCGGCACTGAAGCTTTCTTT. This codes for CASSLDPGGTEAFF.

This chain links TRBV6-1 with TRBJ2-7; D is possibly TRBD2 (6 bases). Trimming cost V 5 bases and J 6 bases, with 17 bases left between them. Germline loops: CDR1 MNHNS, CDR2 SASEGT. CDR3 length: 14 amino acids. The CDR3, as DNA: TGTGCCAGCAGTTATTCAAACTCCGGGGGCGAGCAGTACTTC. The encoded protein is CASSYSNSGGEQYF.

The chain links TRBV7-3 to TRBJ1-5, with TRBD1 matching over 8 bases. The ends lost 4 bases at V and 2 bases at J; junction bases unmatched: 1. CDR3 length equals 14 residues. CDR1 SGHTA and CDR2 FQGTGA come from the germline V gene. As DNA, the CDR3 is TGTGCCAGCAGCTCGGGACAGGGCAATCAGCCCCAGCATTTT. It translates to CASSSGQGNQPQHF. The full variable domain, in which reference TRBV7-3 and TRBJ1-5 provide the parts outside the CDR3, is GAGVSQTPSNKVTEKGKYVELRCDPISGHTALYWYRQSLGQGPEFLIYFQGTGAADDSGLPNDRFFAVRPEGSVSTLKIQRTERGDSAVYLCASSSGQGNQPQHFGDGTRLSIL.

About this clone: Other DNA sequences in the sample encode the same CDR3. The CDR3 coding sequence is TGTGCCAGCAGCGTACGCGGTAACTATGGCTACACCTTC. Protein: CASSVRGNYGYTF. V usage is TRBV9 and J usage is TRBJ1-2; no reliable D call. The CDR3 is made up of 13 amino acids. CDR1 and CDR2 from the germline V gene are SGDLS and YYNGEE. Trimming stripped 1 base from V and 1 base from J, with 5 bases between.